The TCR beta chain described here comes from a study of blood T cell repertoires in COVID-19. Whole-study context: COVID-19 samples, acute and convalescent, were from the United States, Italy and Spain. In each case, the material was cDNA or gDNA derived from T cells, B-cell-depleted T cells, or PBMCs.

V lost 4 bases and J lost 5; bases outside the gene matches: 2. Germline V gives CDR1 SGDLS, CDR2 YYNGEE. The CDR3 extends over 12 amino acids. In the original processing: Reference gene primers were amplified, and this amplification served to estimate nucleated cell counts. Generated by immunoSEQ multiplex PCR, the TCRdb table keeps only in-frame clones and is missing some. The DNA was the basis for D and trimming; V, J and clone size are from that table. The table records fewer than 350,000 clones, more than 70% of them present only once. Source material: peripheral blood. The sequence derives from a woman in her 50s who had recovered from COVID-19. The chain has TRBV9 and TRBJ1-1; TRBD1 agrees at 7 bases. Here the CDR3 reads CASSQGGTEAFF. The CDR3 bases are TGTGCCAGCAGCCAGGGGGGTACTGAAGCTTTCTTT. Full variable domain (outside the CDR3, taken from reference TRBV9 and TRBJ1-1): DSGVTQTPKHLITATGQRVTLRCSPRSGDLSVYWYQQSLDQGLQFLIQYYNGEERAKGNILERFSAQQFPDLHSELNLSSLELGDSALYFCASSQGGTEAFFGQGTRLTVV.